This TCR beta chain was identified during a study of blood T cell repertoires in COVID-19. The V gene lost 6 bases and the J gene lost 2 bases, with 7 bases spanning the gap. This CDR3 contains 13 residues. Only in-frame clones appear in the TCRdb table, and some are missing; sequencing was by immunoSEQ multiplex PCR. The data contain some 200,000 clones, around 83% of them singletons. The origin of this receptor is a woman aged 40 to 49 who had recovered from COVID-19. Sequencing was performed on peripheral blood. This chain joins TRBV12-3 or TRBV12-4 and TRBJ2-2; TRBD2 is a possible D gene (6 bases). The CDR3 region has the DNA TGTGCCAGCAGAGCGGGCAACACCGGGGAGCTGTTTTTT. Translated: CASRAGNTGELFF.